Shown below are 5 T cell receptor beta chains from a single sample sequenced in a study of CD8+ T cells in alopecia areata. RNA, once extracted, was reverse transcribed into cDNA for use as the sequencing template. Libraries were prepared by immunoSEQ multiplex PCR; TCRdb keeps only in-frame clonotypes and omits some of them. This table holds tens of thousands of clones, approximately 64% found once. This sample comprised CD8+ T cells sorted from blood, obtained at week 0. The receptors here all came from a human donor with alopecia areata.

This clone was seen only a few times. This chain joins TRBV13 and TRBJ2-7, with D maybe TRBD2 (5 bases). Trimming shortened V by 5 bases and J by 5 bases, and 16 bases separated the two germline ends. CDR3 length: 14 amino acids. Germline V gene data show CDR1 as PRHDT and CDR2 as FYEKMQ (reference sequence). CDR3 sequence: CASSGRDLGHEQYF. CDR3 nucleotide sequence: TGTGCCAGCAGCGGACGGGATTTGGGCCACGAGCAGTACTTC.

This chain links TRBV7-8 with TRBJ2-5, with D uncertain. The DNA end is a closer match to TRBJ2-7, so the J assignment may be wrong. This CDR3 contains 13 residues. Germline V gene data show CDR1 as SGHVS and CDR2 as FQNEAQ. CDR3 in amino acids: CASSLDSGYEQYF. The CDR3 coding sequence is TGTGCCAGCAGCTTAGATTCGGGTTACGAGCAGTACTTC.

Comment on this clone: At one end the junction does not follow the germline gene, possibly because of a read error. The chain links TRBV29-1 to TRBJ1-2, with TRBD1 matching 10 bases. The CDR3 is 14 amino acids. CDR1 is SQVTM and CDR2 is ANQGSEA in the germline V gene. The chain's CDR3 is CSVEGTGASYGYTF. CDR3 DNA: TGCAGCGTCGAAGGGACAGGGGCATCCTATGGCTACACCTTC.

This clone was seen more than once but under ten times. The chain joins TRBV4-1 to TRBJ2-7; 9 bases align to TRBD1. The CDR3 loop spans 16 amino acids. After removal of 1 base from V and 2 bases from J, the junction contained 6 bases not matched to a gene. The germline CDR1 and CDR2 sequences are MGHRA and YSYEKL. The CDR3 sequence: CASSQGSGQGTYEQYF. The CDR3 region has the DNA TGCGCCAGCAGCCAAGGATCGGGACAGGGAACCTACGAGCAGTACTTC.

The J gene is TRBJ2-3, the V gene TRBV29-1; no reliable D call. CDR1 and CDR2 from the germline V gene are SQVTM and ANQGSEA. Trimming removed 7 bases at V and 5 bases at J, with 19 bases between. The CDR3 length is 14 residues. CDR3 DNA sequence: TGCAGCGCTTTAGCCTCCTTTCCGGGAGATACGCAGTATTTT. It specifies CSALASFPGDTQYF.